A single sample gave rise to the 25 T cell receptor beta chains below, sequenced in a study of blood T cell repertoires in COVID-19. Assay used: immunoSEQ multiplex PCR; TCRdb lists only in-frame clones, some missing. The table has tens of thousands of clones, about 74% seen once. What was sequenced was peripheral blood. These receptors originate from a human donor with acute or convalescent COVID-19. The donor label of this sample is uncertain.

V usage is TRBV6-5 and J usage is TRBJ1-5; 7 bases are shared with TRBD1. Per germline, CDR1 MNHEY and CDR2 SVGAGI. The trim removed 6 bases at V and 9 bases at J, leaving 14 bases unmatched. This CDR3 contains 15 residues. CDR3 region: CASRRTGDVGWPQHF. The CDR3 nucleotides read TGTGCCAGCAGGCGGACAGGCGATGTGGGTTGGCCCCAGCATTTT.

CDR3 in amino acids: CAWSSSGNTIYF. CDR3 DNA sequence: TGTGCCTGGAGTTCATCCGGAAACACCATATATTTT. The chain links TRBV30 to TRBJ1-3, with D unresolved. Germline V lookup: CDR1 GTSNPN, CDR2 SVGIG (reference sequence). V dropped 2 bases and J dropped 4 bases, with 6 bases sitting between them. The CDR3 runs to 12 residues.

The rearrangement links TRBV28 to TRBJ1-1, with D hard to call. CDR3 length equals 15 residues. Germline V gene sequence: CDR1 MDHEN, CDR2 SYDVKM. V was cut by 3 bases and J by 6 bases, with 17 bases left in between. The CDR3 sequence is CASSLMGSVLSEAFF. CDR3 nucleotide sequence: TGTGCCAGCAGTTTGATGGGCAGTGTATTATCTGAAGCTTTCTTT.

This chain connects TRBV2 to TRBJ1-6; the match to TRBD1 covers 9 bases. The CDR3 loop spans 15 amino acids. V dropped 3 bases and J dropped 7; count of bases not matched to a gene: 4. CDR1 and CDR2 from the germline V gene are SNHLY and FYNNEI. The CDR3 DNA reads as TGTGCCAGCAGTGACCGACAGGGGGAGAATTCACCCCTCCACTTT. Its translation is CASSDRQGENSPLHF.

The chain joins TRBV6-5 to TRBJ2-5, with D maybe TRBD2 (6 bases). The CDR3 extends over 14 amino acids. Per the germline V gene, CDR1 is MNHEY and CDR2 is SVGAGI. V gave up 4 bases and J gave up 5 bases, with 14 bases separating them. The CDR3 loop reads CASSSQKGRETQYF. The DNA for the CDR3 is TGTGCCAGCAGTTCCCAGAAAGGGAGGGAGACCCAGTACTTC.

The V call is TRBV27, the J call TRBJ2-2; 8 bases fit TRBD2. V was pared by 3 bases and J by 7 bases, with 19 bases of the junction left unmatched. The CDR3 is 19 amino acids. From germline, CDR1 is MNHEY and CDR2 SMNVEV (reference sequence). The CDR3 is CASSFRTIVAAGGGGELFF. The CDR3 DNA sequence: TGTGCCAGCAGTTTCCGGACCATAGTCGCGGCGGGAGGCGGCGGGGAGCTGTTTTTT.

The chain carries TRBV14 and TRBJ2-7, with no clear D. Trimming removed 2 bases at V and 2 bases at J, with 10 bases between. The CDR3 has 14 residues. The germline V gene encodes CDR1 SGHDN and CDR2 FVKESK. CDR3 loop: CASSQPGWTYEQYF. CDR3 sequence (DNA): TGTGCCAGCAGCCAACCAGGCTGGACCTACGAGCAGTACTTC.

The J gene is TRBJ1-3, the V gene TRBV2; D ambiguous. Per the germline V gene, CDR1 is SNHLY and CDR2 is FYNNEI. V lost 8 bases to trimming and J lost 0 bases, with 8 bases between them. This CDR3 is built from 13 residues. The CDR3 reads CASLEGSGNTIYF. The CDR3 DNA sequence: TGTGCCAGCCTAGAGGGCTCTGGAAACACCATATATTTT.

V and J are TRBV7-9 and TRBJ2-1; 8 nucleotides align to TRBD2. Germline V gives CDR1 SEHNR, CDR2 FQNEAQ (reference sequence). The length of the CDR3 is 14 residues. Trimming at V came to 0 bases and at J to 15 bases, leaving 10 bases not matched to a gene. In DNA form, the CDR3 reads TGTGCCAGCAGCTTAGCTAGCGGGGCCCCGAGCGGGTTCTTC. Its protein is CASSLASGAPSGFF.

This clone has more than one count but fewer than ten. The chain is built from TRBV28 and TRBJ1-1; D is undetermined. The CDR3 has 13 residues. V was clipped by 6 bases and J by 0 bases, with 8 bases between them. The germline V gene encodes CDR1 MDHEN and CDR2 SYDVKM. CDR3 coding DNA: TGTGCCAGCAGCCCACAGATGAACACTGAAGCTTTCTTT. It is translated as CASSPQMNTEAFF.

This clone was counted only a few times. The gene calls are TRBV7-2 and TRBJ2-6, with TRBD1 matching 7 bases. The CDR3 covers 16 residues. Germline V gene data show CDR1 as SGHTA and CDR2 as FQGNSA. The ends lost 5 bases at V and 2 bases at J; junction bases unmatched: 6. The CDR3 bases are TGTGCCAGCAGCCTGGGACAGAATACTGGGGCCAACGTCCTGACTTTC. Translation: CASSLGQNTGANVLTF.

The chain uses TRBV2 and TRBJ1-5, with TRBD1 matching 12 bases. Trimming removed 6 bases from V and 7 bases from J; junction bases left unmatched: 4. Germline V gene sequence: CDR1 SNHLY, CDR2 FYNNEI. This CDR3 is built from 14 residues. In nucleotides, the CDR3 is TGTGCCAGCAGCGGGACAGGGGGCAGACAGCCCCAGCATTTT. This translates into CASSGTGGRQPQHF.

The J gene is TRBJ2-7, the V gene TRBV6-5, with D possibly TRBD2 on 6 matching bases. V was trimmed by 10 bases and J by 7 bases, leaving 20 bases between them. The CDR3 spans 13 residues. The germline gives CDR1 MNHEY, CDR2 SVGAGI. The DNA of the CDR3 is TGTGCCACCTCAAGGAGGGCCTCCGGGGAGCAGTACGTC. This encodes CATSRRASGEQYV.

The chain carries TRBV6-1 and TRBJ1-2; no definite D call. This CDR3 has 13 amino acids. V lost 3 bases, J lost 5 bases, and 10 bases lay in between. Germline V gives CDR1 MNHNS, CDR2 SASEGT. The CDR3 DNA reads TGTGCCAGCAGTGATTCGCGGATGTATGGCTACACCTTC. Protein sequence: CASSDSRMYGYTF.

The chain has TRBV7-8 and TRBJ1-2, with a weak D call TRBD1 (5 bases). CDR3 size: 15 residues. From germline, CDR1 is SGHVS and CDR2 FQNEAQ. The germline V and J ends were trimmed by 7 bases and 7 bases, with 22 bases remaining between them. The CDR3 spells CASTPSRGRSGGYTF. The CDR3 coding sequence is TGTGCCAGCACCCCCTCGCGGGGACGTTCGGGTGGCTACACCTTC.

The CDR3 region has the DNA TGTGCCAGCAGCCAAGGCCTTGTAGCTATAGATACGCAGTATTTT. Encoded protein: CASSQGLVAIDTQYF. The chain has TRBV3-1 (or the pseudogene TRBV3-2) and TRBJ2-3; D gene unclear. Per the germline V gene, CDR1 is LGHDT and CDR2 is YNNKEL (reference sequence). CDR3 length: 15 residues. V was shortened by 1 base and J by 5 bases, with 13 bases between the two germline ends.

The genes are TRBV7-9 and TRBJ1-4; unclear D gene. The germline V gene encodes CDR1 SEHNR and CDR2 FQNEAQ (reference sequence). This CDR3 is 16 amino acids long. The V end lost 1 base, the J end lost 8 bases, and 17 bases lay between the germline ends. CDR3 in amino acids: CASSLGIAGSGEKLFF. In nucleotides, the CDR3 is TGTGCCAGCAGCTTAGGTATTGCAGGCAGTGGAGAAAAACTGTTTTTT.

This chain's CDR3 is CASSLHRASSYNEQFF. Written as DNA, the CDR3 is TGTGCCAGCAGTTTACACAGGGCGAGCTCCTACAATGAGCAGTTCTTC. J is TRBJ2-1 and V is TRBV28; D is possibly TRBD1 (6 bases). The ends were cut back, 2 bases at V and 0 bases at J, with 11 bases in the middle. The CDR3 is 16 amino acids. Germline CDR1 MDHEN, CDR2 SYDVKM.

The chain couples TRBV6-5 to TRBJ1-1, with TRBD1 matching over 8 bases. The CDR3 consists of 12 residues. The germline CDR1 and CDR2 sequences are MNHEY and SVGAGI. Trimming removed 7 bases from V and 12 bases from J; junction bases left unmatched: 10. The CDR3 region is CASTPGGASTFF. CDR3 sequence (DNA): TGTGCCAGCACCCCAGGGGGCGCGTCAACTTTCTTT.

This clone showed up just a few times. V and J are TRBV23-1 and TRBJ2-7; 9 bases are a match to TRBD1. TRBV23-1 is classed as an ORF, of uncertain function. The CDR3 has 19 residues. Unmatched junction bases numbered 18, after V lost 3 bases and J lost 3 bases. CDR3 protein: CASSHSPGQGTVRHYEQYV. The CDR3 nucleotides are TGCGCCAGCAGTCACTCGCCGGGACAGGGAACAGTCCGGCACTACGAGCAGTACGTC.

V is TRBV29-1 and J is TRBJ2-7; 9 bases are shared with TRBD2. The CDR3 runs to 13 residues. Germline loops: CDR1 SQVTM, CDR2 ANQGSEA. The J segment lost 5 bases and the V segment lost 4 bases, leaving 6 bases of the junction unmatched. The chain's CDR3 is CSVGAGGGDEQYF. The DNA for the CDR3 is TGCAGCGTTGGGGCGGGAGGGGGCGACGAGCAGTACTTC.

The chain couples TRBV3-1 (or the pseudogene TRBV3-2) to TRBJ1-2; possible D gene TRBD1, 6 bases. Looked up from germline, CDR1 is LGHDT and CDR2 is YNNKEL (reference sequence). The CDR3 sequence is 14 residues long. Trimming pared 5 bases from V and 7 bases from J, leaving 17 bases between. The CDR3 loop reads CASSVRREGGGYTF. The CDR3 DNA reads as TGTGCCAGCAGCGTACGGAGGGAGGGGGGTGGCTACACCTTC.

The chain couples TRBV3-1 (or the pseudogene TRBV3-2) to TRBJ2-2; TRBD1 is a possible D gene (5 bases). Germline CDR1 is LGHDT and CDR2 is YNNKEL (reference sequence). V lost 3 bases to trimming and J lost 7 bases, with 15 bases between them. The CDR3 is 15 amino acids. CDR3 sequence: CASSQSVGAIGELFF. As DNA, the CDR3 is TGTGCCAGCAGCCAGAGCGTTGGGGCGATCGGGGAGCTGTTTTTT.

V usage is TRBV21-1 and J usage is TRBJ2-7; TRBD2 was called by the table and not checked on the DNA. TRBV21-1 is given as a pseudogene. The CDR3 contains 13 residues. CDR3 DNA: TGTGCCAGCAGCAATGGGGGGGGTCCCGAGCAGTACTTC. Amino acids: CASSNGGGPEQYF.

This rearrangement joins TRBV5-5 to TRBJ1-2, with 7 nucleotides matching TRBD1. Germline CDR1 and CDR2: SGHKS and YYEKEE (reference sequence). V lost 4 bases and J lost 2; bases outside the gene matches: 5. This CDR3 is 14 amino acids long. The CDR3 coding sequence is TGTGCCAGCAGCCGAACGGGACAGAACTATGGCTACACCTTC. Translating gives CASSRTGQNYGYTF.